This TCR beta chain was identified in a study of blood T cell repertoires in COVID-19. Study overall: Samples of COVID-19 (acute and convalescent) were obtained from the United States, Italy and Spain.

Assay: immunoSEQ multiplex PCR; the TCRdb copy retains only in-frame clones and omits some. The table records roughly 16,000 clones, about 91% of them present only once. CDR1 is ENHRY, CDR2 SYGVKD, per germline. CDR3 length equals 12 residues. Trimming removed 6 bases from V and 6 bases from J; junction bases left unmatched: 1. Sequences were obtained from peripheral blood. The sequence was collected from a human donor in a cohort sampled during active COVID-19. The chain carries TRBV10-3 and TRBJ1-4; the match to TRBD1 covers 7 bases. The CDR3: CAIRGTDEKLFF. The CDR3 nucleotides are TGTGCCATCAGGGGGACAGATGAAAAACTGTTTTTT.